This TCR beta chain was obtained from a study of blood T cell repertoires in COVID-19. Study summary: Researchers got acute and convalescent COVID-19 samples from the United States, Italy and Spain.

In the original analysis: The assay estimated nucleated cells by amplifying reference gene primers. Sequenced by immunoSEQ multiplex PCR; TCRdb stores in-frame clones only, minus some. V, J and clone size are those of that table, while D and trimming were read from the DNA. The repertoire holds 150,000 to 200,000 clones, with 82% as singletons. Germline CDR1 is LNHDA and CDR2 is SQIVND (reference sequence). This CDR3 region has 15 residues. V lost 1 base and J lost 0, with 7 bases in between. V gene TRBV19 combines with J gene TRBJ1-3; D ambiguous. The origin of this receptor is a human donor with acute or convalescent COVID-19. The donor label of this sample is uncertain. Input material: peripheral blood. The DNA for the CDR3 is TGTGCCAGTAGTATAGGCCGGTACTCTGGAAACACCATATATTTT. This sequence encodes CASSIGRYSGNTIYF.